A single sample is the source of the 27 T cell receptor beta chains below, sequenced in a study of identical twins. TCRdb re-analysed the 5' RACE reads in MiXCR, keeping a single row per CDR3 protein. The table records 350,000 to 450,000 distinct CDR3 sequences, approximately 17% of them present only once. The sequenced sample consisted of naive T cells sorted from blood. All receptors come from a man aged 45-65 years in good health.

The rearrangement links TRBV4-2 to TRBJ1-1; D is unclear. The germline V gene encodes CDR1 LGHNA and CDR2 YNFKEQ. This CDR3 is built from 13 residues. Trimming stripped 0 bases from V and 6 bases from J, with 8 bases between. The CDR3 coding sequence is TGTGCCAGCAGCCAAGATCAGGTGGCTGAAGCTTTCTTT. Encoded protein: CASSQDQVAEAFF.

The chain is built from TRBV12-3 or TRBV12-4 and TRBJ2-5; 8 positions agree with TRBD1. The CDR3 spans 16 residues. V lost 1 base, J lost 5 bases, and 9 bases stayed unmatched. CDR3 amino acids: CASSLGFAGGRETQYF. Here the CDR3 DNA reads TGTGCCAGCAGTTTAGGCTTTGCAGGGGGCCGGGAGACCCAGTACTTC.

The chain is built from TRBV12-3 or TRBV12-4 and TRBJ2-6; 14 nucleotides agree with TRBD2. J lost 0 bases, V lost 1 base, and 8 bases had no gene match. The CDR3 is made up of 21 amino acids. The CDR3 region has the DNA TGTGCCAGCAGTTTAGGGCCGGGACTAGCGGGAGAGAGCTCTGGGGCCAACGTCCTGACTTTC. Translation: CASSLGPGLAGESSGANVLTF.

A few counts support this clonotype. This sequence joins TRBV7-2 and TRBJ2-7; tentatively, D is TRBD1 or TRBD2 (5 bases each). Germline V gene sequence: CDR1 SGHTA, CDR2 FQGNSA. The CDR3 covers 15 residues. The V and J ends lost 4 bases and 5 bases respectively, with 18 bases between them. Written as DNA, the CDR3 is TGTGCCAGCAGCTCGCTACCGGGGCTACCGAACGAGCAGTACTTC. Its translation: CASSSLPGLPNEQYF.

The genes are TRBV7-2 and TRBJ2-1; D gene unclear. Germline CDR1 reads SGHTA; CDR2 reads FQGNSA. The CDR3 covers 15 residues. The V and J ends lost 6 bases and 1 base respectively, with 13 bases between them. CDR3 loop: CASRLMGGSYNEQFF. The DNA of the CDR3 is TGTGCCAGCAGGTTGATGGGCGGATCCTACAATGAGCAGTTCTTC. Looking up the rest from reference TRBV7-2 and TRBJ2-1 gives the full variable domain: GAGVSQSPSNKVTEKGKDVELRCDPISGHTALYWYRQSLGQGLEFLIYFQGNSAPDKSGLPSDRFSAERTGGSVSTLTIQRTQQEDSAVYLCASRLMGGSYNEQFFGPGTRLTVL.

This clonotype was detected ten times or more. V usage is TRBV29-1 and J usage is TRBJ2-7, with 10 bases that match TRBD2. V was clipped by 5 bases and J by 7 bases; unmatched bases: 8. This CDR3 is built from 13 residues. Germline V gene lookup returns CDR1 SQVTM and CDR2 ANQGSEA. This CDR3 reads CSVSGRAASEQYF. The CDR3 nucleotides read TGCAGCGTTAGCGGGAGGGCCGCTAGTGAGCAGTACTTC.

The rearrangement joins TRBV10-3 to TRBJ2-3; TRBD2 might be the D (6 bases). The germline gives CDR1 ENHRY, CDR2 SYGVKD. The V and J ends lost 6 bases and 2 bases respectively, with 15 bases between them. This CDR3 comprises 15 residues. Here the CDR3 DNA reads TGTGCCATCAGGGACTTCGGCGGGACCACAGATACGCAGTATTTT. This sequence encodes CAIRDFGGTTDTQYF.

This clonotype appeared a few times. This sequence joins TRBV6-1 and TRBJ1-1; 10 nucleotides align to TRBD1. The germline V gene has CDR1 MNHNS and CDR2 SASEGT. With V trimmed by 6 bases and J by 4 bases, 8 bases remained unmatched. The CDR3 is made up of 15 amino acids. The CDR3 is CASRRDRGPGTEAFF. The CDR3 DNA sequence: TGTGCCAGCAGACGGGACAGGGGCCCGGGCACTGAAGCTTTCTTT.

In its sample, this clonotype was seen many times. This chain links TRBV29-1 with TRBJ2-7; 7 bases fit TRBD1. The CDR3 runs 13 residues. The junction had 6 bases not matched to a gene; V was cut back by 4 bases and J by 3 bases. Looked up from germline, CDR1 is SQVTM and CDR2 is ANQGSEA. DNA for the CDR3: TGCAGCGTTGTCGCCGACAGGGTCTACGAGCAGTACTTC. It codes for CSVVADRVYEQYF.

This clonotype was observed at least ten times. The gene calls are TRBV6-5 and TRBJ2-3; D could derive from TRBD1 or TRBD2 (5 bases each). The CDR3 is 17 amino acids. Germline CDR1 is MNHEY and CDR2 is SVGAGI. Trimming stripped 4 bases from V and 0 bases from J, with 17 bases between. Here the CDR3 DNA reads TGTGCCAGCAGTTTTTCAGCCCGGGGCCTCAGCACAGATACGCAGTATTTT. This sequence encodes CASSFSARGLSTDTQYF.

There are many counts of this clonotype. The chain joins TRBV20-1 to TRBJ2-1, with D perhaps matching TRBD2 (6 bases). Germline V CDR1 and CDR2: DFQATT, SNEGSKA (reference sequence). This CDR3 is built from 12 residues. V was trimmed by 6 bases and J by 6 bases, leaving 12 bases between them. CDR3: CSAQMGGNEQFF. Here the CDR3 DNA reads TGCAGTGCACAGATGGGGGGCAATGAGCAGTTCTTC.

This clonotype has a handful of counts. The chain carries TRBV6-1 and TRBJ1-2; no clear D. Trimming removed 2 bases from V and 1 base from J, with 11 bases in between. CDR1 MNHNS and CDR2 SASEGT come from the germline V gene. CDR3 length equals 15 residues. DNA for the CDR3: TGTGCCAGCAGTGAATTCACAGACCTTAACTATGGCTACACCTTC. This encodes CASSEFTDLNYGYTF.

This clonotype was recorded a few times. The chain couples TRBV5-5 to TRBJ1-6, with D tentatively TRBD1 (5 bases). The V gene's germline CDR1 is SGHKS and CDR2 YYEKEE (reference sequence). Trimming left V 2 bases short and J 9 bases short, with 15 bases between. CDR3 size: 15 residues. The CDR3 bases are TGTGCCAGCAGCTTTTCATCGGGACTGATTTCACCCCTCCACTTT. Its translation is CASSFSSGLISPLHF.

This clonotype was detected many times. J is TRBJ1-2 and V is TRBV12-3 or TRBV12-4; D ambiguous. This CDR3 has 12 amino acids. V lost 3 bases to trimming and J lost 4 bases, with 6 bases between them. Written as DNA, the CDR3 is TGTGCCAGCAGTTTTATAGCCTATGGCTACACCTTC. The encoded protein is CASSFIAYGYTF.

Only a few counts were recorded for this clonotype. This rearrangement joins TRBV20-1 to TRBJ2-5; 7 positions match TRBD1. The trim removed 7 bases at V and 1 base at J, leaving 9 bases unmatched. Germline assignment: CDR1 DFQATT and CDR2 SNEGSKA (reference sequence). There are 14 residues in the CDR3. CDR3 amino acids: CSVPTGSSQETQYF. In DNA, the CDR3 is TGCAGTGTCCCGACAGGGAGCTCCCAAGAGACCCAGTACTTC.

This clonotype was detected a few times. This chain connects TRBV25-1 to TRBJ1-6; TRBD1 might be the D (5 bases). Between the trimmed V and J ends, which lost 6 bases and 9 bases, there was a span of 24 bases. This CDR3 has 17 amino acids. Germline V gives CDR1 MGHDK, CDR2 SYGVNS. DNA of the CDR3: TGTGCCAGCAGCCGAAGGCAGGTCGGGGCTCGGGGTTCACCCCTCCACTTT. This translates into CASSRRQVGARGSPLHF. Filled out from reference TRBV25-1 and TRBJ1-6, the complete variable domain reads EADIYQTPRYLVIGTGKKITLECSQTMGHDKMYWYQQDPGMELHLIHYSYGVNSTEKGDLSSESTVSRIRTEHFPLTLESARPSHTSQYLCASSRRQVGARGSPLHFGNGTRLTVT.

This chain links TRBV6-2 or TRBV6-3 with TRBJ2-7; the match to TRBD1 covers 9 bases. Germline CDR1 and CDR2: MNHEY and SVGEGT. The CDR3 has 15 residues. V shed 7 bases, J shed 2 bases, and the junction held 9 bases outside the gene matches. The CDR3, as DNA: TGTGCCAGCAATCAACCGGGACAGGGTACCTACGAGCAGTACTTC. Protein: CASNQPGQGTYEQYF.

This chain uses TRBV7-6 with TRBJ2-7; D is possibly TRBD1 (6 bases). The length of the CDR3 is 15 residues. Germline V gene lookup returns CDR1 SGHVS and CDR2 FNYEAQ. V lost 5 bases and J lost 5, with 19 bases in between. CDR3 protein: CASSPLQGVGDEQYF. CDR3 nucleotide sequence: TGTGCCAGCAGCCCCTTACAGGGTGTGGGGGACGAGCAGTACTTC.

The rearrangement links TRBV4-1 to TRBJ2-2; D is undetermined. Trimming removed 1 base from V and 6 bases from J, with 12 bases in between. Germline V gene data show CDR1 as MGHRA and CDR2 as YSYEKL. The length of the CDR3 is 15 residues. The CDR3 bases are TGCGCCAGCAGCCAAGGACTGGGCCAATCCGGGGAGCTGTTTTTT. This gives the protein CASSQGLGQSGELFF.

This clonotype was found a few times. V usage is TRBV27 and J usage is TRBJ2-7, with 8 bases matching TRBD2. V dropped 5 bases and J dropped 4; count of bases not matched to a gene: 10. Germline CDR1 and CDR2: MNHEY and SMNVEV (reference sequence). The CDR3 length is 15 residues. Here the CDR3 reads CASSARGAGVYEQYF. The DNA of the CDR3 is TGTGCCAGCAGTGCCCGGGGAGCGGGGGTTTACGAGCAGTACTTC.

The chain joins TRBV2 to TRBJ2-6; D uncertain. Trimming took 6 bases from V and 4 from J, leaving 13 bases between them. Germline V gene data show CDR1 as SNHLY and CDR2 as FYNNEI. This CDR3 is 15 amino acids long. The CDR3 loop is CASRAELEGANVLTF. The DNA for the CDR3 is TGTGCCAGCAGGGCAGAGTTAGAAGGGGCCAACGTCCTGACTTTC.

The genes are TRBV6-4 and TRBJ2-5, with TRBD2 identical over 9 bases. The V segment lost 3 bases and the J segment 5 bases; nucleotides outside the gene matches: 7. Germline values: CDR1 MRHNA, CDR2 SNTAGT. CDR3 size: 15 residues. The CDR3 sequence: CASSEKRGVAETQYF. The CDR3 bases are TGTGCCAGCAGTGAGAAGCGGGGGGTAGCGGAGACCCAGTACTTC.

This clonotype was recorded many times. V usage is TRBV28 and J usage is TRBJ2-2; D is ambiguous. The CDR3 has 15 amino acids. Trimming stripped 1 base from V and 2 bases from J, with 8 bases between. Germline CDR1 MDHEN, CDR2 SYDVKM. DNA of the CDR3: TGTGCCAGCAGTTTATACAGAACCAACACCGGGGAGCTGTTTTTT. It codes for CASSLYRTNTGELFF. The full variable domain, in which reference TRBV28 and TRBJ2-2 provide the parts outside the CDR3, is DVKVTQSSRYLVKRTGEKVFLECVQDMDHENMFWYRQDPGLGLRLIYFSYDVKMKEKGDIPEGYSVSREKKERFSLILESASTNQTSMYLCASSLYRTNTGELFFGEGSRLTVL.

The chain couples TRBV12-3 or TRBV12-4 to TRBJ2-7, with TRBD1 matching over 8 bases. The CDR3 is made up of 12 amino acids. The V segment lost 5 bases and the J segment 6 bases; nucleotides outside the gene matches: 3. The CDR3 loop is CASSGTGGEQYF. In nucleotides, the CDR3 is TGTGCCAGCAGTGGTACAGGGGGCGAGCAGTACTTC.

The chain uses TRBV7-9 and TRBJ1-2, with TRBD1 matching 7 bases. The CDR3 extends over 14 amino acids. J was trimmed by 7 bases and V by 5 bases; bases with no gene match: 10. CDR1 SEHNR and CDR2 FQNEAQ come from the germline V gene (reference sequence). As DNA, the CDR3 is TGTGCCAGCAGCCCGACAGGGTTTGACGCTGGCTACACCTTC. This translates into CASSPTGFDAGYTF.

The CDR3 DNA is TGTGCCAGCACCCATAGCCAAGGACAGGGGAGTGTAAACACCATATATTTT. This codes for CASTHSQGQGSVNTIYF. The chain has TRBV25-1 and TRBJ1-3; 9 nucleotides match TRBD1. In germline, CDR1 is MGHDK, CDR2 SYGVNS. V lost 7 bases, J lost 6 bases, and 16 bases stayed unmatched. The CDR3 length is 17 residues.

The chain combines TRBV7-8 with TRBJ2-2; D uncertain. V shed 5 bases and J shed 6 bases, with 10 bases lying between them. CDR1 and CDR2 (germline): SGHVS, FQNEAQ. The CDR3 spans 13 residues. CDR3 bases: TGTGCCAGCAGCCCCCCCCGGGCCGGGGAGCTGTTTTTT. Translating gives CASSPPRAGELFF.